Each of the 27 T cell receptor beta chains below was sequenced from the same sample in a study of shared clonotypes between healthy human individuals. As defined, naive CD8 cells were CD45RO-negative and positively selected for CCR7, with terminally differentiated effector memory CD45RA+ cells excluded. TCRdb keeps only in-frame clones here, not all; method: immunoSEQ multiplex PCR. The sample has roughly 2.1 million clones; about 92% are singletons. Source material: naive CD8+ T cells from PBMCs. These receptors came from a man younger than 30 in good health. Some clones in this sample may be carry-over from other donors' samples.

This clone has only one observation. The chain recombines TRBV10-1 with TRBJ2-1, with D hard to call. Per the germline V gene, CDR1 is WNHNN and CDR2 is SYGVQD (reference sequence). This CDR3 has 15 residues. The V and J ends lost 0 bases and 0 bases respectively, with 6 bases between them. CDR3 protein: CASSESSDSYNEQFF. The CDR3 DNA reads TGCGCCAGCAGTGAGTCCTCAGACTCCTACAATGAGCAGTTCTTC.

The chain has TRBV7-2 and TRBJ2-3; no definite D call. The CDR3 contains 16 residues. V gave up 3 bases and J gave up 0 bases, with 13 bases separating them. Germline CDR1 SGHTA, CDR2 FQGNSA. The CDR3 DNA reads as TGTGCCAGCAGCTTTTGGGTTTCCGGGAGCACAGATACGCAGTATTTT. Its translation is CASSFWVSGSTDTQYF.

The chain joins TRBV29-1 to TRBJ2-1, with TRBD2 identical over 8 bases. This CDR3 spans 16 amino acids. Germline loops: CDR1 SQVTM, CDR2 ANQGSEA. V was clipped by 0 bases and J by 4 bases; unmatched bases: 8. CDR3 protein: CSVEDRGGRTYNEQFF. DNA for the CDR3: TGCAGCGTTGAAGATCGGGGCGGGAGGACTTACAATGAGCAGTTCTTC.

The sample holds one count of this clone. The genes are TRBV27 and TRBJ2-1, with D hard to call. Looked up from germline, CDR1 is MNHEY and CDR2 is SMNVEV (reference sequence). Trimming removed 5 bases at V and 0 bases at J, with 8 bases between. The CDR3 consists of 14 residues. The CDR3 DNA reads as TGTGCCAGCAGTGGCCGAAGCTCCTACAATGAGCAGTTCTTC. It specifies CASSGRSSYNEQFF.

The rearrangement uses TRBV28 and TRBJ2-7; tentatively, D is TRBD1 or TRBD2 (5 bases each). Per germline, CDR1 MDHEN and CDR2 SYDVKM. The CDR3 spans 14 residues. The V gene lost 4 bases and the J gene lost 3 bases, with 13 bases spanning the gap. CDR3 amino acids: CASSSADTHYEQYF. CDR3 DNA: TGTGCCAGCAGTTCAGCGGACACCCACTACGAGCAGTACTTC.

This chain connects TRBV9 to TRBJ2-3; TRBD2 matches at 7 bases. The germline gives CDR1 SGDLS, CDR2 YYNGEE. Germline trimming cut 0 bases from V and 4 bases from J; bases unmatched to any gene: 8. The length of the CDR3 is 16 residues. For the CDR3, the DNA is TGTGCCAGCAGCGTAGAGCCGGGGGGAGTTGCAGATACGCAGTATTTT. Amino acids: CASSVEPGGVADTQYF.

Here the CDR3 DNA reads TGTGCCAGCAGAACTAGCGGGAGCCCTGGGGAGCAGTACTTC. Amino acid sequence: CASRTSGSPGEQYF. The J gene is TRBJ2-7, the V gene TRBV7-9; 11 nucleotides agree with TRBD2. The germline V gene encodes CDR1 SEHNR and CDR2 FQNEAQ (reference sequence). The V gene end was trimmed by 6 bases and the J gene end by 7 bases; junction bases not matched to a gene: 8. This CDR3 contains 14 residues.

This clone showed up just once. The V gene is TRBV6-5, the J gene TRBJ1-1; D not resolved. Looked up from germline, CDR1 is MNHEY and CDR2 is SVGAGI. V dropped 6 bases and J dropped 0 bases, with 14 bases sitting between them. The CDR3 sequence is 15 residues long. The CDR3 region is CASRRTFGLNTEAFF. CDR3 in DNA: TGTGCCAGCAGACGGACGTTCGGCCTGAACACTGAAGCTTTCTTT.

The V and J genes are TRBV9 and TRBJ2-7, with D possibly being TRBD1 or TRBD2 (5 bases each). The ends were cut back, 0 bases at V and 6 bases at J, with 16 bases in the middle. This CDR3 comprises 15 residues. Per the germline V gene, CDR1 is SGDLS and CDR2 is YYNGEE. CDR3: CASSVAGGPFGEQYF. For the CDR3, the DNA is TGTGCCAGCAGCGTAGCTGGGGGTCCGTTCGGCGAGCAGTACTTC.

DNA for the CDR3: TGTGCCAGCAGTTACGGGCAGCTTAGACATGAGCAGTTCTTC. Protein product: CASSYGQLRHEQFF. The chain carries TRBV6-5 and TRBJ2-1; D is unresolved. This CDR3 has 14 residues. Between the trimmed V and J ends, which lost 2 bases and 8 bases, there was a span of 13 bases. CDR1 is MNHEY, CDR2 SVGAGI, per germline.

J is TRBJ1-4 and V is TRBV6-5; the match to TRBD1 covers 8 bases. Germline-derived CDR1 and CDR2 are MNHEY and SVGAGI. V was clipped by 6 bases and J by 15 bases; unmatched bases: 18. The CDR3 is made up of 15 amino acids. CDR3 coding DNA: TGTGCCAGCAGCCTAACAAGGACAGGGCCGAGAAGGGTGTTTTTT. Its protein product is CASSLTRTGPRRVFF.

CDR3 nucleotide sequence: TGTGCCAGCAGCGCAGGACAGAGCTTCACAGATACGCAGTATTTT. Its translation: CASSAGQSFTDTQYF. The rearrangement links TRBV2 to TRBJ2-3, with a weak D call TRBD1 (6 bases). Germline CDR1 and CDR2: SNHLY and FYNNEI. The CDR3 loop spans 15 amino acids. V was shortened by 6 bases and J by 2 bases, with 15 bases between the two germline ends.

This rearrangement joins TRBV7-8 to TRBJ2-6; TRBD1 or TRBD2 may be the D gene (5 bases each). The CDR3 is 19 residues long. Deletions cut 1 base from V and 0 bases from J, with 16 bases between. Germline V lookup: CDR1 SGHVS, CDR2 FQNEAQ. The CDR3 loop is CASSLGGFPGLSGANVLTF. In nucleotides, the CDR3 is TGTGCCAGCAGCTTAGGGGGGTTCCCCGGGCTCTCTGGGGCCAACGTCCTGACTTTC.

CDR3 loop: CASSLLSGTSGTEQYF. The CDR3 DNA reads as TGTGCCAGCAGCCTGCTATCCGGGACTAGCGGGACCGAGCAGTACTTC. This chain links TRBV4-2 with TRBJ2-7, with 13 bases aligning to TRBD2. This CDR3 is 16 amino acids long. After removal of 4 bases from V and 6 bases from J, the junction contained 9 bases not matched to a gene. CDR1 LGHNA and CDR2 YNFKEQ come from the germline V gene.

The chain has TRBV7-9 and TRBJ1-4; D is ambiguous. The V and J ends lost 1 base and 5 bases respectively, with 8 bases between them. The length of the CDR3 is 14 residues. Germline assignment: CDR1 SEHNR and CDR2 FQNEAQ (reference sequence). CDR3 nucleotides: TGTGCCAGCAGCTTAGTCGCTCTGAATGAAAAACTGTTTTTT. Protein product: CASSLVALNEKLFF.

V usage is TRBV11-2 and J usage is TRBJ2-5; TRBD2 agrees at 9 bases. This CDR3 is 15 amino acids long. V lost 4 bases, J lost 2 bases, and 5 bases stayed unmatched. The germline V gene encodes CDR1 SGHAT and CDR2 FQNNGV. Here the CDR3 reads CASSWGLAEQETQYF. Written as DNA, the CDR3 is TGTGCCAGCAGCTGGGGACTAGCTGAACAAGAGACCCAGTACTTC. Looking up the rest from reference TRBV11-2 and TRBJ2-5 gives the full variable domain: EAGVAQSPRYKIIEKRQSVAFWCNPISGHATLYWYQQILGQGPKLLIQFQNNGVVDDSQLPKDRFSAERLKGVDSTLKIQPAKLEDSAVYLCASSWGLAEQETQYFGPGTRLLVL.

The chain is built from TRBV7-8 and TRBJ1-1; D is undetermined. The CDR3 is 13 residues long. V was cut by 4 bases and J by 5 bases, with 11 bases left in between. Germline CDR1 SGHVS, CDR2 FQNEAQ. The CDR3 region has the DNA TGTGCCAGCAGCTGGTTCACGGAAACTGAAGCTTTCTTT. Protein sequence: CASSWFTETEAFF.

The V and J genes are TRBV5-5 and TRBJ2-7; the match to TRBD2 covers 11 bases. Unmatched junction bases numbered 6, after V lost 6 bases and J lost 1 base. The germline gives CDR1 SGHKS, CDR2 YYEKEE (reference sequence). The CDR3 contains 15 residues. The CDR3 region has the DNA TGTGCCAGCAACCCGGGACTAGCGGAGTCCTACGAGCAGTACTTC. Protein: CASNPGLAESYEQYF.

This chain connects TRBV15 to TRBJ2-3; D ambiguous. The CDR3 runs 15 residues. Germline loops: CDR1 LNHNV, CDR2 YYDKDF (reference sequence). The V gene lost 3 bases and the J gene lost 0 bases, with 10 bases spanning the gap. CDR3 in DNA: TGTGCCACCAGCAGCCGGCGGAGCAGCACAGATACGCAGTATTTT. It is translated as CATSSRRSSTDTQYF.

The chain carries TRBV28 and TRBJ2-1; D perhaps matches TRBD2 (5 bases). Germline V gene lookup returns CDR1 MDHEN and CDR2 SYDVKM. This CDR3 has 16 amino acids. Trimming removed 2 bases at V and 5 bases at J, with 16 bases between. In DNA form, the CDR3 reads TGTGCCAGCAGTTTAGGTGACTACCCGGGGAACAATGAGCAGTTCTTC. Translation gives CASSLGDYPGNNEQFF.

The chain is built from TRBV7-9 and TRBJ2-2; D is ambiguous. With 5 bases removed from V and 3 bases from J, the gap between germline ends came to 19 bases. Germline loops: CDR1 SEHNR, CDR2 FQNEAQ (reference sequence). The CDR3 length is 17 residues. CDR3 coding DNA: TGTGCCAGCAGCCTTCTTGGGCCCAGGTCGTACACCGGGGAGCTGTTTTTT. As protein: CASSLLGPRSYTGELFF.

Here the CDR3 DNA reads TGCAGCGCACCCCAGGGATATTTT. Residues: CSAPQGYF. V usage is TRBV29-1 and J usage is TRBJ2-3; possible D gene TRBD1, 5 bases. Germline V gives CDR1 SQVTM, CDR2 ANQGSEA. Deletions cut 7 bases from V and 15 bases from J, with 11 bases between. There are 8 residues in the CDR3.

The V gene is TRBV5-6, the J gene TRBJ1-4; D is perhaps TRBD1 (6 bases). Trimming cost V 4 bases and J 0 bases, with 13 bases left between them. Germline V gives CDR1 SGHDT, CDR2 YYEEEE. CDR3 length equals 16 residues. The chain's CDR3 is CASSAGRGTTNEKLFF. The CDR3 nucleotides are TGTGCCAGCAGCGCCGGGAGGGGGACAACTAATGAAAAACTGTTTTTT.

CDR3 nucleotides: TGTGCCACCAGCAGGGTTCGTGCAGGGAGCTCTGGGGCCAACGTCCTGACTTTC. Translated: CATSRVRAGSSGANVLTF. This chain joins TRBV15 and TRBJ2-6; D assignment may be TRBD1 or TRBD2 (5 bases each). The germline V gene has CDR1 LNHNV and CDR2 YYDKDF (reference sequence). This CDR3 has 18 residues. The V gene lost 3 bases and the J gene lost 0 bases, with 15 bases spanning the gap.

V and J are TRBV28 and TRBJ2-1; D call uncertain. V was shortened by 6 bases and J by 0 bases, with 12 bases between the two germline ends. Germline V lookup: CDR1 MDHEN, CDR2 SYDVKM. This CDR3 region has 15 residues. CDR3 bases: TGTGCCAGCAGAGTAAATCTGGGCTCCTACAATGAGCAGTTCTTC. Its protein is CASRVNLGSYNEQFF.

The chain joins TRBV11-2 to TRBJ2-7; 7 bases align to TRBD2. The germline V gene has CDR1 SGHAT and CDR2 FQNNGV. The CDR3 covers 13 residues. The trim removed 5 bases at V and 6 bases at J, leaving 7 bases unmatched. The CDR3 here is CASSPHGGGEQYF. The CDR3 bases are TGTGCCAGCAGCCCCCATGGGGGGGGCGAGCAGTACTTC.

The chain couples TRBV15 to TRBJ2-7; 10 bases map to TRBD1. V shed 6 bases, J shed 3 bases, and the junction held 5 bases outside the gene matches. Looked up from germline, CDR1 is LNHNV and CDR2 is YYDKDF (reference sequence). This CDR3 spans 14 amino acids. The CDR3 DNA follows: TGTGCCACCAGTATCGGGACAGGGGACTACGAGCAGTACTTC. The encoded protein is CATSIGTGDYEQYF.